Here is one T cell receptor (beta chain) with its context. Its specificity is unknown. Only in-frame clones appear in the TCRdb table, and some are missing; sequencing was by immunoSEQ multiplex PCR. Of 150,000 to 160,000 clones in the sample, over 85% are singletons; the top ten hold over 15%. This entry belongs to a study of T cell responses to AZD1222 COVID-19 vaccine. Study-wide context: Samples with a second dose at about 4 or about 12 weeks were pooled together. Study-level findings and limits: The breadth and depth of Spike-specific TCRs increased once two AZD1222 doses had been given. The CD4 TCRs associated with vaccination extended across spike and predominated at 160-218 and 743-854. Females outnumbered males among donors, who were mostly white British; clonal diversity was possibly underestimated.

In germline, CDR1 is SGHTA, CDR2 FQGNSA. This CDR3 is built from 16 residues. Trimming took 6 bases from V and 3 from J, leaving 20 bases between them. The sequencing here drew on peripheral blood, taken on day 0 of AZD1222 vaccination. The receptor comes from an adult in good health. The chain combines TRBV7-2 with TRBJ2-5; D might be TRBD2 (6 bases). The CDR3 sequence is CASSYSSQWGEETQYF. The CDR3 nucleotides are TGTGCCAGCAGTTACTCCTCTCAGTGGGGGGAAGAGACCCAGTACTTC.